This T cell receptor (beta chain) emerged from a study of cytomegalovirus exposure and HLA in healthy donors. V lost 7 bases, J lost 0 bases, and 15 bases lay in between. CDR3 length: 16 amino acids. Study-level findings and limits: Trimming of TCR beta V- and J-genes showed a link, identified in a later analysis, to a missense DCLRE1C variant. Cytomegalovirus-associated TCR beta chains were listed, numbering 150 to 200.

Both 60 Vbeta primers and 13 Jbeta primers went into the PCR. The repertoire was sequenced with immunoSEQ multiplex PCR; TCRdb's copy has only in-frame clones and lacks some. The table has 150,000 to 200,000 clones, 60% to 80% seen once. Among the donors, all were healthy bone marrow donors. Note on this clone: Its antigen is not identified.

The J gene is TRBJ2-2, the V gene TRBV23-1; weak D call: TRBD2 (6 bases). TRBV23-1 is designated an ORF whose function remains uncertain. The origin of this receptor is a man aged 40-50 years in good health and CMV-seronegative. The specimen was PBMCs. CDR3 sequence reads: CASKGREVSNTGELFF. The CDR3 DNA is TGCGCCAGCAAGGGCAGGGAGGTCTCGAACACCGGGGAGCTGTTTTTT.